One sample yielded the 27 T cell receptor beta chains listed below, sequenced in a study of blood T cell repertoires in COVID-19. The protocol was immunoSEQ multiplex PCR, while the TCRdb copy is restricted to in-frame clones and leaves out a portion. The sample includes 65,000 to 95,000 clones, about 87% of them seen just once. The specimen sequenced was peripheral blood. The receptor set was obtained from a man between 50 and 59 years old with active COVID-19.

The chain combines TRBV4-3 with TRBJ1-1; tentatively, D is TRBD1 (5 bases). The CDR3 extends over 13 amino acids. The germline V gene encodes CDR1 LGHNA and CDR2 YSLEER. With 2 bases removed from V and 4 bases from J, the gap between germline ends came to 8 bases. CDR3 sequence: CASSQQGRTEAFF. The CDR3, as DNA: TGCGCCAGCAGCCAACAGGGTCGCACTGAAGCTTTCTTT.

The chain couples TRBV3-1 (or the pseudogene TRBV3-2) to TRBJ2-7; 7 nucleotides agree with TRBD2. Unmatched junction bases numbered 8, after V lost 4 bases and J lost 5 bases. The CDR3 length is 14 residues. The germline CDR1 and CDR2 sequences are LGHDT and YNNKEL (reference sequence). CDR3 DNA sequence: TGTGCCAGCAGCCCTAGCGGTACCCCCCACGAGCAGTACTTC. It specifies CASSPSGTPHEQYF.

This chain uses TRBV11-3 with TRBJ2-1; TRBD2 might be the D (5 bases). Trimming stripped 5 bases from V and 0 bases from J, with 5 bases between. This CDR3 has 13 amino acids. Germline CDR1 and CDR2: SGHNT and YENEEA. CDR3 DNA sequence: TGTGCCAGCAGCGGGAGCTCCTACAATGAGCAGTTCTTC. This sequence encodes CASSGSSYNEQFF.

This chain uses TRBV27 with TRBJ2-1; 7 bases are a match to TRBD2. The ends lost 2 bases at V and 8 bases at J; junction bases unmatched: 9. The germline V gene has CDR1 MNHEY and CDR2 SMNVEV (reference sequence). The CDR3 covers 15 residues. In nucleotides, the CDR3 is TGTGCCAGCAGTTTAGATCCTAGCGGTCAGGATGAGCAGTTCTTC. It is translated as CASSLDPSGQDEQFF.

The gene calls are TRBV27 and TRBJ2-1; D may be TRBD2 (5 bases). V was pared by 5 bases and J by 5 bases, with 13 bases between. From germline, CDR1 is MNHEY and CDR2 SMNVEV (reference sequence). CDR3 length: 14 residues. The CDR3 here is CASSNDYPDNEQFF. The CDR3 nucleotides are TGTGCCAGCAGTAACGACTACCCCGACAATGAGCAGTTCTTC.

The chain joins TRBV12-3 or TRBV12-4 to TRBJ2-7; TRBD2 matches at 7 bases. V was pared by 6 bases and J by 6 bases, with 8 bases of the junction left unmatched. The CDR3 is 13 residues long. CDR3 in amino acids: CASSWRESGEQYF. CDR3 coding DNA: TGTGCCAGCAGCTGGCGGGAGTCGGGCGAGCAGTACTTC.

In its sample, this clone was seen a few times. The chain uses TRBV4-1 and TRBJ1-5, with D uncertain. The CDR3 is made up of 16 amino acids. Germline V gene data show CDR1 as MGHRA and CDR2 as YSYEKL. V was pared by 2 bases and J by 2 bases, with 13 bases between. CDR3 coding DNA: TGCGCCAGCAGCCAATTTCCAGGTAACGGCAATCAGCCCCAGCATTTT. This encodes CASSQFPGNGNQPQHF.

The V and J genes are TRBV28 and TRBJ1-5; TRBD1 matches 7 bases. V lost 6 bases, J lost 7 bases, and 12 bases stayed unmatched. CDR1 MDHEN and CDR2 SYDVKM come from the germline V gene. The CDR3 covers 15 residues. The CDR3 loop reads CASSLGQRGRQPQHF. Written as DNA, the CDR3 is TGTGCCAGCAGCTTGGGTCAGAGGGGGCGACAGCCCCAGCATTTT. The variable domain in full, with the rest retrieved from reference TRBV28 and TRBJ1-5, is DVKVTQSSRYLVKRTGEKVFLECVQDMDHENMFWYRQDPGLGLRLIYFSYDVKMKEKGDIPEGYSVSREKKERFSLILESASTNQTSMYLCASSLGQRGRQPQHFGDGTRLSIL.

This chain joins TRBV6-5 and TRBJ2-3, with 8 positions matching TRBD1. Germline trimming cut 2 bases from V and 6 bases from J; bases unmatched to any gene: 7. The CDR3 extends over 15 amino acids. Looked up from germline, CDR1 is MNHEY and CDR2 is SVGAGI. In DNA, the CDR3 is TGTGCCAGCAGTTACCAGACAGGGGCTAGGGATACGCAGTATTTT. This encodes CASSYQTGARDTQYF.

This chain links TRBV2 with TRBJ1-1, with D possibly matching TRBD1 (6 bases). The V and J ends lost 5 bases and 6 bases respectively, with 22 bases between them. The germline V gene encodes CDR1 SNHLY and CDR2 FYNNEI. CDR3 length equals 16 residues. This CDR3 reads CASSPGDTRRGSEAFF. Here the CDR3 DNA reads TGTGCCAGCAGTCCCGGGGACACAAGACGGGGATCTGAAGCTTTCTTT.

A few counts support this clone. V gene TRBV21-1 combines with J gene TRBJ2-2; the table's D gene call, TRBD1, was not cross checked with the DNA. TRBV21-1 corresponds to a pseudogene. The CDR3 runs 16 residues. The CDR3 spells CASSKGGQVPHGELFF. Here the CDR3 DNA reads TGTGCCAGCAGCAAAGGGGGGCAGGTACCACACGGGGAGCTGTTTTTT.

This clone appeared a single time. The chain couples TRBV2 to TRBJ2-1; the D gene is possibly TRBD2 (6 bases). The V end lost 3 bases, the J end lost 9 bases, and 9 bases lay between the germline ends. CDR3 length: 12 amino acids. Germline V gene lookup returns CDR1 SNHLY and CDR2 FYNNEI. The chain's CDR3 is CASSDTSSEQFF. CDR3 in DNA: TGTGCCAGCAGTGATACTAGCAGTGAGCAGTTCTTC.

This clone was counted once. The chain couples TRBV4-2 to TRBJ2-7; unclear D gene. Germline V CDR1 and CDR2: LGHNA, YNFKEQ. V was shortened by 0 bases and J by 0 bases, with 6 bases between the two germline ends. The CDR3 spans 14 residues. This chain's CDR3 is CASSQDHNSYEQYF. The CDR3 DNA sequence: TGTGCCAGCAGCCAAGATCACAACTCCTACGAGCAGTACTTC.

This clone came up once. The chain recombines TRBV5-5 with TRBJ2-2; 9 bases align to TRBD1. The CDR3 has 14 amino acids. The germline CDR1 and CDR2 sequences are SGHKS and YYEKEE (reference sequence). V lost 4 bases, J lost 4 bases, and 2 bases stayed unmatched. The CDR3 DNA is TGTGCCAGCAGCCGGGACAGGGTCACCGGGGAGCTGTTTTTT. Translated, it gives CASSRDRVTGELFF.

The rearrangement joins TRBV5-1 to TRBJ2-5, with TRBD2 matching 10 bases. CDR3 length equals 16 residues. The germline V gene has CDR1 SGHRS and CDR2 YFSETQ. Trimming removed 2 bases from V and 4 bases from J; junction bases left unmatched: 8. The CDR3 coding sequence is TGCGCCAGCAGCTTAGCGGGGGGGCAGGTGGGAGAGACCCAGTACTTC. It codes for CASSLAGGQVGETQYF.

The chain carries TRBV6-5 and TRBJ1-1, with D perhaps matching TRBD1 (5 bases). The CDR3 runs to 13 residues. With 7 bases removed from V and 4 bases from J, the gap between germline ends came to 13 bases. Germline CDR1 reads MNHEY; CDR2 reads SVGAGI. In nucleotides, the CDR3 is TGTGCCAGCACCTCGCGGGGCAGCACTGAAGCTTTCTTT. The encoded protein is CASTSRGSTEAFF.

The chain employs TRBV7-2 and TRBJ2-2; maybe TRBD2 (5 bases). CDR3 length: 15 amino acids. V lost 1 base and J 3 bases, leaving 9 bases between the germline ends. Germline V gene sequence: CDR1 SGHTA, CDR2 FQGNSA. The CDR3: CASSLVSGDTGELFF. CDR3 coding DNA: TGTGCCAGCAGCTTAGTGTCCGGGGACACCGGGGAGCTGTTTTTT.

The CDR3 coding sequence is TGTGCCAGCAAAATCCAGGGGGCGCAAACAGATACGCAGTATTTT. The encoded protein is CASKIQGAQTDTQYF. The gene calls are TRBV28 and TRBJ2-3, with 8 bases that match TRBD1. V gave up 7 bases and J gave up 3 bases; unmatched junction bases: 9. The CDR3 has 15 amino acids. Germline V gene sequence: CDR1 MDHEN, CDR2 SYDVKM.

This chain uses TRBV19 with TRBJ2-1; 9 positions match TRBD2. J was trimmed by 9 bases and V by 6 bases; bases with no gene match: 12. Germline CDR1 LNHDA, CDR2 SQIVND (reference sequence). The CDR3 has 15 residues. The CDR3 region is CASRLSGRIGGEQFF. CDR3 nucleotides: TGTGCCAGTAGACTAAGCGGGAGGATCGGGGGTGAGCAGTTCTTC.

The rearrangement links TRBV28 to TRBJ1-5, with 7 bases matching TRBD1. Trimming cost V 8 bases and J 4 bases; bases outside gene matches: 8. The CDR3 spans 14 residues. Germline CDR1 reads MDHEN; CDR2 reads SYDVKM. CDR3 amino acids: CASSSGTANQPQHF. The CDR3 bases are TGTGCCAGCTCCTCGGGGACAGCTAATCAGCCCCAGCATTTT.

This chain uses TRBV6-6 with TRBJ2-1; 13 bases fit TRBD2. Germline CDR1 is MNHNY and CDR2 is SVGAGI (reference sequence). V trimming: 5 bases; J trimming: 3 bases; junction bases outside the gene matches: 28. The CDR3 sequence is 24 residues long. The CDR3 region is CASSPIGTSGIKSRGSSRYNEQFF. The DNA of the CDR3 is TGTGCCAGCAGTCCAATCGGGACTAGCGGGATAAAATCTCGTGGTTCCTCACGCTACAATGAGCAGTTCTTC.

The chain uses TRBV28 and TRBJ2-1; 8 bases are a match to TRBD1. The CDR3 covers 16 residues. Trimming at V came to 3 bases and at J to 3 bases, leaving 7 bases not matched to a gene. Germline CDR1 and CDR2: MDHEN and SYDVKM. CDR3 sequence (DNA): TGTGCCAGCAGTTTCTCGACAGGGGAATACTACAATGAGCAGTTCTTC. Residues: CASSFSTGEYYNEQFF.

The V call is TRBV6-5, the J call TRBJ1-3, with D maybe TRBD1 (6 bases). The CDR3 spans 15 residues. V gave up 2 bases and J gave up 0 bases, with 8 bases separating them. Germline CDR1 MNHEY, CDR2 SVGAGI. The CDR3 reads CASSYDRRSGNTIYF. In nucleotides, the CDR3 is TGTGCCAGCAGTTACGACAGGCGCTCTGGAAACACCATATATTTT.

J is TRBJ2-3 and V is TRBV11-3; weak D call: TRBD2 (5 bases). The CDR3 covers 14 residues. The germline V gene has CDR1 SGHNT and CDR2 YENEEA. Between the trimmed V and J ends, which lost 1 base and 6 bases, there was a span of 11 bases. The CDR3 is CASSLVRALDTQYF. CDR3 DNA: TGTGCCAGCAGCTTAGTGAGGGCGCTGGATACGCAGTATTTT.

This clone was counted once. The chain has TRBV3-1 (or the pseudogene TRBV3-2) and TRBJ1-1; 7 nucleotides agree with TRBD1. This CDR3 is 13 amino acids long. Germline values: CDR1 LGHDT, CDR2 YNNKEL (reference sequence). With V trimmed by 9 bases and J by 5 bases, 9 bases remained unmatched. CDR3 region: CASNSGGGTEAFF. In DNA, the CDR3 is TGTGCCAGTAACTCAGGGGGTGGGACTGAAGCTTTCTTT.

The table lists this clone with a count of one. The chain joins TRBV2 to TRBJ1-2, with D possibly being TRBD1 (6 bases). The CDR3 totals 12 residues. V lost 7 bases, J lost 1 base, and 7 bases lay in between. CDR1 is SNHLY and CDR2 is FYNNEI in the germline V gene. The CDR3 reads CASKGVNYGYTF. In DNA form, the CDR3 reads TGTGCCAGCAAGGGGGTTAACTATGGCTACACCTTC. Together with reference TRBV2 and TRBJ1-2, the CDR3 gives the full variable domain: EPEVTQTPSHQVTQMGQEVILRCVPISNHLYFYWYRQILGQKVEFLVSFYNNEISEKSEIFDDQFSVERPDGSNFTLKIRSTKLEDSAMYFCASKGVNYGYTFGSGTRLTVV.

The sample holds one count of this clone. The rearrangement uses TRBV27 and TRBJ2-4, with TRBD1 matching over 8 bases. The germline CDR1 and CDR2 sequences are MNHEY and SMNVEV (reference sequence). V lost 3 bases, J lost 1 base, and 5 bases stayed unmatched. The CDR3 loop spans 16 amino acids. CDR3 amino acids: CASSFQGATAKNIQYF. The CDR3 region has the DNA TGTGCCAGCAGTTTCCAGGGGGCTACCGCCAAAAACATTCAGTACTTC.